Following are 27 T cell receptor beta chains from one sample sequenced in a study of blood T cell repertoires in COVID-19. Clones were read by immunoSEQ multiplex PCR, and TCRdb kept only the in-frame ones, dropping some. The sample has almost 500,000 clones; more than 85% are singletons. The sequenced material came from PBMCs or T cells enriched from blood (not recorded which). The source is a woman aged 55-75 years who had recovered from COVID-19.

The CDR3 region has the DNA TGCGCCAGCAGCTTAGGGGGGGATTACGAGCAGTACTTC. Residues: CASSLGGDYEQYF. The chain uses TRBV5-1 and TRBJ2-7; D is perhaps TRBD2 (7 bases). The CDR3 spans 13 residues. Between the trimmed V and J ends, which lost 2 bases and 4 bases, there was a span of 10 bases. The V gene's germline CDR1 is SGHRS and CDR2 YFSETQ.

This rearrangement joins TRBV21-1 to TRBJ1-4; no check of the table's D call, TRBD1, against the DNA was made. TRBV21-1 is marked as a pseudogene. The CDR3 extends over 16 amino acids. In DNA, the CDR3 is TGTGCCAGCAACGGACAGGGGGCGCGTAGGGATGAAAAACTGTTTTTT. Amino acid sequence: CASNGQGARRDEKLFF.

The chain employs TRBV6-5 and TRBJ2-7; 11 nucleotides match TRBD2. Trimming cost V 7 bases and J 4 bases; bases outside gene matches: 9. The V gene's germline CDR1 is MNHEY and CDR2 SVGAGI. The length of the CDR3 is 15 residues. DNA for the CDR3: TGTGCCAGCAAAGTTCGACTAGCGGGGTGGTACGAGCAGTACTTC. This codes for CASKVRLAGWYEQYF.

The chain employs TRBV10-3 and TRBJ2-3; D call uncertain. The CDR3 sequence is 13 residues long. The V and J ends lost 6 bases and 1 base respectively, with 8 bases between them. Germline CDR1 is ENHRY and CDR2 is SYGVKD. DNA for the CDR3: TGTGCCATCAGCCGCGCTGGCACAGATACGCAGTATTTT. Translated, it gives CAISRAGTDTQYF.

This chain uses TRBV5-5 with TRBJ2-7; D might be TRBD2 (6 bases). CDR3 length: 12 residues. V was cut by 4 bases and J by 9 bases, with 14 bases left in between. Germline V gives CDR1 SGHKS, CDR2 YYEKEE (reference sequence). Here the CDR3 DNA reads TGTGCCAGCAGCCCCGGAGGGAATGCGCAGTACTTC. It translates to CASSPGGNAQYF.

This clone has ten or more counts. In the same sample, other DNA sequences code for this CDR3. The CDR3 DNA reads TGTGCCAGCAGTCCAGGGAACTATGGCTACACCTTC. Its protein is CASSPGNYGYTF. This chain links TRBV6-5 with TRBJ1-2, with a tentative D call TRBD1 (5 bases). CDR1 and CDR2 (germline): MNHEY, SVGAGI. V was pared by 5 bases and J by 2 bases, with 6 bases between. The CDR3 runs 12 residues.

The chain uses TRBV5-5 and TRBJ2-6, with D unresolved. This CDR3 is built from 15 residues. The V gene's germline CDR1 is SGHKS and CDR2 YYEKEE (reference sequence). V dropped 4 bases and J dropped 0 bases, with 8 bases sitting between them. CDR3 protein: CASSLTSSGANVLTF. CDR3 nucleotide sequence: TGTGCCAGCAGCCTGACAAGCTCTGGGGCCAACGTCCTGACTTTC.

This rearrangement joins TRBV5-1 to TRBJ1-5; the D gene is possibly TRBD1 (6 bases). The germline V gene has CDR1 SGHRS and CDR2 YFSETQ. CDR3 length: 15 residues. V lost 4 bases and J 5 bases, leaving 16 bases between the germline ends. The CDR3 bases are TGCGCCAGCAGCCCCAGTGGGGGGGCCTATCAGCCCCAGCATTTT. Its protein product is CASSPSGGAYQPQHF. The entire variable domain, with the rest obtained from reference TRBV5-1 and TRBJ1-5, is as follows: KAGVTQTPRYLIKTRGQQVTLSCSPISGHRSVSWYQQTPGQGLQFLFEYFSETQRNKGNFPGRFSGRQFSNSRSEMNVSTLELGDSALYLCASSPSGGAYQPQHFGDGTRLSIL.

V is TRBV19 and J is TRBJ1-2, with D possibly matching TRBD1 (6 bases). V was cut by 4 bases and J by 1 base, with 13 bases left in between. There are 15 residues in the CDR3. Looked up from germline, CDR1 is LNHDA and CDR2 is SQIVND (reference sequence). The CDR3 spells CASSSQGPINYGYTF. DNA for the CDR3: TGTGCCAGTAGTAGCCAGGGGCCAATTAACTATGGCTACACCTTC. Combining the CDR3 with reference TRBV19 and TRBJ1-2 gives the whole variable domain DGGITQSPKYLFRKEGQNVTLSCEQNLNHDAMYWYRQDPGQGLRLIYYSQIVNDFQKGDIAEGYSVSREKKESFPLTVTSAQKNPTAFYLCASSSQGPINYGYTFGSGTRLTVV.

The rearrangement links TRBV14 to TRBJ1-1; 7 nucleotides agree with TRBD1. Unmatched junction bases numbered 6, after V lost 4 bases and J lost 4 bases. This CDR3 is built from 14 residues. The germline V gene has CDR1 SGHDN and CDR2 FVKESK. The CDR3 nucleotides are TGTGCCAGCAGCCGCGACAGGGTAGTCACTGAAGCTTTCTTT. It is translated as CASSRDRVVTEAFF.

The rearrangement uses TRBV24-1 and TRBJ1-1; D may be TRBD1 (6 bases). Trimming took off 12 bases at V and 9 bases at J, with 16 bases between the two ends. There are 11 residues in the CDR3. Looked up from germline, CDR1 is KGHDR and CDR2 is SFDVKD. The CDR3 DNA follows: TGTGCCCCTTCGGGGGGGGCGAAAGCTTTCTTT. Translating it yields CAPSGGAKAFF.

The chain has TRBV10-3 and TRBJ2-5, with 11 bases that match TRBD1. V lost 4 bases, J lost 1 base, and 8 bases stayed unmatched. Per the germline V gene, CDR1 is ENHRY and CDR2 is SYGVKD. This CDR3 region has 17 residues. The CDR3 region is CAISGGKGTGGQETQYF. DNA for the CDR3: TGTGCCATCAGTGGAGGAAAAGGGACAGGGGGCCAAGAGACCCAGTACTTC.

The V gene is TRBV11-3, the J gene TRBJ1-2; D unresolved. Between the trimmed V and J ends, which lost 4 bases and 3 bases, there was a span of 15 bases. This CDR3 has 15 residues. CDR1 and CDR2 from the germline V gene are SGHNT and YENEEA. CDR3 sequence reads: CASSSYKSRYYGYTF. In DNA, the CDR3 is TGTGCCAGCAGCTCCTATAAAAGCCGATACTATGGCTACACCTTC.

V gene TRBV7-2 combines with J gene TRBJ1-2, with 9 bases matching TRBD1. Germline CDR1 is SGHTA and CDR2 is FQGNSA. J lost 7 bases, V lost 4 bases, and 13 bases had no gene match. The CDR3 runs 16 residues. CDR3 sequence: CASSYDSGQGGRGYTF. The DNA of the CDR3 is TGTGCCAGCAGCTATGACTCGGGACAGGGCGGGCGTGGCTACACCTTC. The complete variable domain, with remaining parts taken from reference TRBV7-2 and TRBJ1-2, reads GAGVSQSPSNKVTEKGKDVELRCDPISGHTALYWYRQSLGQGLEFLIYFQGNSAPDKSGLPSDRFSAERTGGSVSTLTIQRTQQEDSAVYLCASSYDSGQGGRGYTFGSGTRLTVV.

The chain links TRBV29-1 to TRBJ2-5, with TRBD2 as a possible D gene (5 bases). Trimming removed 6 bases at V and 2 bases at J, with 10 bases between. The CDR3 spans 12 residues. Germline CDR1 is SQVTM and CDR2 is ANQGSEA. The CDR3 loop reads CSVRSGQETQYF. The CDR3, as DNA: TGCAGCGTCCGTTCGGGGCAAGAGACCCAGTACTTC.

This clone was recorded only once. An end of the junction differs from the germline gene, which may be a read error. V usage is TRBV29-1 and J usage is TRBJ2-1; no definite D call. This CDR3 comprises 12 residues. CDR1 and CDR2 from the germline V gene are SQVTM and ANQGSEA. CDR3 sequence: CSLESGYNEQFF. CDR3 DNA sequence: TGCAGCCTTGAGTCGGGTTACAATGAGCAGTTCTTC.

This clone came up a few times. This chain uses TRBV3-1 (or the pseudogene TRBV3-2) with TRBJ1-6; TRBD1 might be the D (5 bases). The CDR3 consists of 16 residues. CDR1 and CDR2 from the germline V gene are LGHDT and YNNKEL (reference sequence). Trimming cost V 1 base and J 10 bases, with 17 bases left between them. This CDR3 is CASSQGVPGLGSPLHF. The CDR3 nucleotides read TGTGCCAGCAGCCAAGGTGTCCCGGGACTGGGGTCACCCCTCCACTTT.

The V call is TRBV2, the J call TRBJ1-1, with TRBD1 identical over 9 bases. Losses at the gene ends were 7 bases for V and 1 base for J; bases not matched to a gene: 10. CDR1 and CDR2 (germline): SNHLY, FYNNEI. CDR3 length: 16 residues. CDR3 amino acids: CASMVQGAPGNTEAFF. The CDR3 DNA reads TGTGCCAGCATGGTACAGGGGGCGCCGGGGAACACTGAAGCTTTCTTT.

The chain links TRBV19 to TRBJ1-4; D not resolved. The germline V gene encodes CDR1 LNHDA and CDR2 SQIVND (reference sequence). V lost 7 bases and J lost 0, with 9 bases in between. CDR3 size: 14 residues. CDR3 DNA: TGTGCCAGTAAATCTCCCGCAACTAATGAAAAACTGTTTTTT. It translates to CASKSPATNEKLFF.

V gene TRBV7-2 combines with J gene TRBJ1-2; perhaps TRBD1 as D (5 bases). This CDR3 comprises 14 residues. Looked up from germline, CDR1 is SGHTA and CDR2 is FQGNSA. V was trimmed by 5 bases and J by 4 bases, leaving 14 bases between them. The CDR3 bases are TGTGCCAGCAGCGAGCTGGACATGGCCTATGGCTACACCTTC. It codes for CASSELDMAYGYTF.

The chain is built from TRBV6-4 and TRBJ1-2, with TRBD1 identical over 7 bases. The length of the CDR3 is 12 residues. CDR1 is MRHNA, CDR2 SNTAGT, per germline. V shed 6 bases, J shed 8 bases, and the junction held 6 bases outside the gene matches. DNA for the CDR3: TGTGCCAGCAGGGGACAGAGAGACGGCTACACCTTC. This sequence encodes CASRGQRDGYTF.

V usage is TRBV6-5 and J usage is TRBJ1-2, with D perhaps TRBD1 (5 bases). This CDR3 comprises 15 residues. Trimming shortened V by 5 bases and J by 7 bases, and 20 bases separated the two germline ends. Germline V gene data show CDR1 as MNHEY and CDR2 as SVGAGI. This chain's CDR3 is CASSLTGWGGVGYTF. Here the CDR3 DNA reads TGTGCCAGCAGTCTCACCGGATGGGGAGGGGTTGGCTACACCTTC.

CDR3 amino acids: CASSATGAGGTDTQYF. DNA for the CDR3: TGCGCCAGCAGCGCTACCGGCGCGGGGGGTACAGATACGCAGTATTTT. The chain has TRBV5-1 and TRBJ2-3; 8 positions agree with TRBD2. Germline lookup yields CDR1 SGHRS and CDR2 YFSETQ. The CDR3 is 16 residues long. V was pared by 4 bases and J by 3 bases, with 10 bases of the junction left unmatched.

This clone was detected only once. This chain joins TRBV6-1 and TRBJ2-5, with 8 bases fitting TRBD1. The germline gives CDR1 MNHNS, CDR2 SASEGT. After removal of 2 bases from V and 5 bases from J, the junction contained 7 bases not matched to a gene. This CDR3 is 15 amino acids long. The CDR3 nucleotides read TGTGCCAGCAGTGAAAGGGCAGGGGGCAGGGAGACCCAGTACTTC. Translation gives CASSERAGGRETQYF.

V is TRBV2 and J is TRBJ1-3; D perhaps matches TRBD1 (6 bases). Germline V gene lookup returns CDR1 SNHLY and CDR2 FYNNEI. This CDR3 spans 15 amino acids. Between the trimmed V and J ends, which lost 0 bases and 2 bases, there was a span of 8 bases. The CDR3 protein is CASSEAGGPGNTIYF. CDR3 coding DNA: TGTGCCAGCAGTGAAGCGGGGGGGCCTGGAAACACCATATATTTT.

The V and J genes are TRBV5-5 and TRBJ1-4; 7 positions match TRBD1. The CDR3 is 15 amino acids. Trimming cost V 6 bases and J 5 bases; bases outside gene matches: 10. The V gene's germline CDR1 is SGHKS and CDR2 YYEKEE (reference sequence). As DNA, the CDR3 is TGTGCCAGCACCCGTGTGGGACAGCCGAATGAAAAACTGTTTTTT. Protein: CASTRVGQPNEKLFF.

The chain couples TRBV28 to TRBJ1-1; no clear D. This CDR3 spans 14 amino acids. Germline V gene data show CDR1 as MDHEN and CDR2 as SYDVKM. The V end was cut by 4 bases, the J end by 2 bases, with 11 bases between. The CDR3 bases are TGTGCCAGCAGTTCCCGGGGTGGAAACACTGAAGCTTTCTTT. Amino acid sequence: CASSSRGGNTEAFF.